This T cell receptor (beta chain) was obtained from a study of CD8+CD57+ T cells in acquired aplastic anemia. The wider study: Sorted CD4+ and CD8+ cells yielded roughly 3.2 ug of DNA on average. Points from the study as a whole: Controls did not differ significantly from patients in CD8+ Simpson's diversity.

The CDR3 has 13 amino acids. Trimming cost V 0 bases and J 8 bases, with 12 bases left between them. The germline gives CDR1 SGHRS, CDR2 YFSETQ. A note on this clonotype: Antigen specificity is unknown.

The TCR beta profiling, which covered VDJ combination and CDR3 sequence, was carried out using genomic DNA as the template. Using its own MiXCR run on the reads, TCRdb lists one record per CDR3 protein. The sample holds approximately 300,000 distinct CDR3 sequences, approximately 57% seen once. By flow cytometry, patients selected for sequencing had shown an expansion of CD8+CD57+ cells. The study sampled blood from patients who had received no therapy. The chain links TRBV5-1 to TRBJ2-7, with D tentatively TRBD1 (6 bases). Sequenced material: sorted CD4+, CD8+, or CD8+CD57+ T cells (not recorded which) from PBMCs. This clonotype was sampled from a human donor with aplastic anemia. CDR3 coding DNA: TGCGCCAGCAGCTTGGTGGGGGCGCAGAAGCAGTACTTC. Protein: CASSLVGAQKQYF.